Below, 23 T cell receptor beta chains from the same sample are listed, as sequenced in a study of blood T cell repertoires in COVID-19. The repertoire was sequenced with immunoSEQ multiplex PCR; TCRdb's copy has only in-frame clones and lacks some. The repertoire holds 220,000 or so clones, with 80% to 85% as singletons. The specimen sequenced was PBMCs or T cells enriched from blood (not recorded which). Every receptor here comes from a woman in her 40s who had recovered from COVID-19.

The CDR3: CASSLPWSGNNEQFF. CDR3 nucleotides: TGTGCCAGCAGCTTACCCTGGAGCGGGAATAATGAGCAGTTCTTC. V usage is TRBV11-3 and J usage is TRBJ2-1; 7 positions agree with TRBD2. The length of the CDR3 is 15 residues. V lost 2 bases, J lost 7 bases, and 8 bases stayed unmatched. Germline V CDR1 and CDR2: SGHNT, YENEEA.

The chain is built from TRBV7-2 and TRBJ1-2, with 8 bases lining up with TRBD1. Germline V lookup: CDR1 SGHTA, CDR2 FQGNSA. This CDR3 has 14 residues. V lost 5 bases, J lost 3 bases, and 5 bases stayed unmatched. CDR3 sequence: CASSMDREHYGYTF. CDR3 sequence (DNA): TGTGCCAGCAGCATGGACAGGGAACACTATGGCTACACCTTC.

This chain links TRBV19 with TRBJ2-3; 11 bases align to TRBD2. CDR1 is LNHDA, CDR2 SQIVND, per germline (reference sequence). This CDR3 is 15 amino acids long. The V and J ends lost 9 bases and 3 bases, in that order; junction bases with no gene match: 8. Here the CDR3 reads CASQKVAGGTDTQYF. The CDR3, as DNA: TGTGCCAGCCAGAAAGTAGCGGGAGGGACAGATACGCAGTATTTT.

The chain combines TRBV30 with TRBJ1-2; TRBD1 agrees at 7 bases. From germline, CDR1 is GTSNPN and CDR2 SVGIG (reference sequence). The CDR3 contains 14 residues. With 2 bases clipped from V and 4 bases from J, the junction kept 7 bases outside the gene matches. CDR3 loop: CAWSNERTGYGYTF. The CDR3 DNA reads as TGTGCCTGGAGTAACGAGCGGACAGGCTATGGCTACACCTTC. The entire variable domain, with the rest obtained from reference TRBV30 and TRBJ1-2, is as follows: SQTIHQWPATLVQPVGSPLSLECTVEGTSNPNLYWYRQAAGRGLQLLFYSVGIGQISSEVPQNLSASRPQDRQFILSSKKLLLSDSGFYLCAWSNERTGYGYTFGSGTRLTVV.

This chain joins TRBV6-2 or TRBV6-3 and TRBJ2-2, with TRBD1 matching over 10 bases. Germline assignment: CDR1 MNHEY and CDR2 SVGEGT. J lost 5 bases, V lost 4 bases, and 16 bases had no gene match. The CDR3 is made up of 19 amino acids. The CDR3 DNA sequence: TGTGCCAGCAGTTCAACCCCGTGGGGACAGGGGAAGTTTACCGGGGAGCTGTTTTTT. Its protein product is CASSSTPWGQGKFTGELFF.

The chain uses TRBV15 and TRBJ2-7, with 7 bases identical to TRBD1. CDR1 and CDR2 from the germline V gene are LNHNV and YYDKDF (reference sequence). The V gene end was trimmed by 5 bases and the J gene end by 4 bases; junction bases not matched to a gene: 11. The CDR3 has 15 residues. The chain's CDR3 is CATSPKAGGFYEQYF. The CDR3 DNA reads TGTGCCACCAGCCCCAAGGCAGGGGGTTTTTACGAGCAGTACTTC.

This chain links TRBV2 with TRBJ1-6; no reliable D call. The CDR3 is made up of 15 amino acids. Germline V CDR1 and CDR2: SNHLY, FYNNEI. Deletions cut 8 bases from V and 7 bases from J, with 18 bases between. The CDR3 DNA reads TGTGCCAGCTCCAGCGATGAGTCCAACAATTCACCCCTCCACTTT. Translated: CASSSDESNNSPLHF.

The chain employs TRBV19 and TRBJ2-3, with 8 positions matching TRBD1. CDR3 length equals 16 residues. Trimming took 9 bases from V and 1 from J; bases not matched to a gene: 12. The V gene's germline CDR1 is LNHDA and CDR2 SQIVND (reference sequence). The CDR3 is CASKRQGNSGTDTQYF. For the CDR3, the DNA is TGTGCCAGCAAGAGACAGGGGAACTCGGGCACAGATACGCAGTATTTT.

The rearrangement links TRBV28 to TRBJ1-4; D is ambiguous. CDR1 is MDHEN and CDR2 is SYDVKM in the germline V gene. Trimming pared 4 bases from V and 6 bases from J, leaving 12 bases between. This CDR3 comprises 14 residues. In DNA, the CDR3 is TGTGCCAGCAGTTCAGGAGGAGGAGATGAAAAACTGTTTTTT. Residues: CASSSGGGDEKLFF.

This chain links TRBV12-3 or TRBV12-4 with TRBJ2-3, with TRBD2 matching 10 bases. Losses at the gene ends were 5 bases for V and 15 bases for J; bases not matched to a gene: 11. The length of the CDR3 is 13 residues. The CDR3 DNA reads as TGTGCCAGCAGTCCCTCTAGCGGGAGCGTTCTCTATTTT. Its translation is CASSPSSGSVLYF.

The rearrangement joins TRBV5-1 to TRBJ1-5; unclear D gene. Deletions cut 0 bases from V and 3 bases from J, with 10 bases between. The CDR3 spans 15 residues. Germline V lookup: CDR1 SGHRS, CDR2 YFSETQ. In nucleotides, the CDR3 is TGCGCCAGCAGCTTGGGAGGGTCCAACAATCAGCCCCAGCATTTT. Its protein product is CASSLGGSNNQPQHF.

The chain combines TRBV30 with TRBJ2-7; 9 nucleotides agree with TRBD2. Germline CDR1 and CDR2: GTSNPN and SVGIG (reference sequence). The trim removed 0 bases at V and 0 bases at J, leaving 12 bases unmatched. The CDR3 contains 18 residues. The CDR3 is CAWSVRASGKRSSYEQYF. The CDR3 nucleotides are TGTGCCTGGAGTGTTCGTGCTAGCGGGAAAAGGAGCTCCTACGAGCAGTACTTC.

The chain is built from TRBV30 and TRBJ2-2; 9 bases line up with TRBD2. Trimming at V came to 1 base and at J to 5 bases, leaving 2 bases not matched to a gene. CDR3 length equals 14 residues. From germline, CDR1 is GTSNPN and CDR2 SVGIG (reference sequence). CDR3 bases: TGTGCCTGGAGTGGAGGACTAGCGACCGGGGAGCTGTTTTTT. This encodes CAWSGGLATGELFF. Variable domain in full (rest from reference TRBV30 and TRBJ2-2): SQTIHQWPATLVQPVGSPLSLECTVEGTSNPNLYWYRQAAGRGLQLLFYSVGIGQISSEVPQNLSASRPQDRQFILSSKKLLLSDSGFYLCAWSGGLATGELFFGEGSRLTVL.

This rearrangement joins TRBV24-1 to TRBJ2-1; the match to TRBD2 covers 10 bases. Trimming at V came to 2 bases and at J to 0 bases, leaving 3 bases not matched to a gene. The CDR3 is made up of 17 amino acids. From germline, CDR1 is KGHDR and CDR2 SFDVKD. CDR3 nucleotide sequence: TGTGCCACCAGTGATTCACTAGCGGGGTTCTCCTACAATGAGCAGTTCTTC. Translation gives CATSDSLAGFSYNEQFF.

In DNA form, the CDR3 reads TGTGCCAGCAGCGGTCTAGCGGGAGCGACCTACAATGAGCAGTTCTTC. Amino acid sequence: CASSGLAGATYNEQFF. The V and J genes are TRBV7-9 and TRBJ2-1; 10 bases are a match to TRBD2. The V and J ends lost 5 bases and 2 bases, in that order; junction bases with no gene match: 6. The CDR3 sequence is 16 residues long. Germline values: CDR1 SEHNR, CDR2 FQNEAQ (reference sequence).

V usage is TRBV11-2 and J usage is TRBJ2-1; 10 nucleotides match TRBD1. V lost 5 bases, J lost 7 bases, and 2 bases stayed unmatched. This CDR3 has 13 residues. In germline, CDR1 is SGHAT, CDR2 FQNNGV. This chain's CDR3 is CASSPGQGNEQFF. CDR3 in DNA: TGTGCCAGCAGCCCGGGACAGGGGAATGAGCAGTTCTTC. The variable domain in full, with the rest retrieved from reference TRBV11-2 and TRBJ2-1, is EAGVAQSPRYKIIEKRQSVAFWCNPISGHATLYWYQQILGQGPKLLIQFQNNGVVDDSQLPKDRFSAERLKGVDSTLKIQPAKLEDSAVYLCASSPGQGNEQFFGPGTRLTVL.

CDR3 sequence reads: CASSSRQGGNIQYF. The CDR3 bases are TGCGCCAGCAGCTCTCGACAGGGTGGGAACATTCAGTACTTC. V and J are TRBV5-1 and TRBJ2-4; TRBD1 aligns across 7 bases. This CDR3 is built from 14 residues. After removal of 3 bases from V and 7 bases from J, the junction contained 7 bases not matched to a gene. Germline CDR1 reads SGHRS; CDR2 reads YFSETQ.

This rearrangement joins TRBV9 to TRBJ1-1; possibly TRBD1 for D (5 bases). V was shortened by 0 bases and J by 0 bases, with 12 bases between the two germline ends. This CDR3 is built from 16 residues. The V gene's germline CDR1 is SGDLS and CDR2 YYNGEE. The CDR3 DNA is TGTGCCAGCAGCGTAGCTTCAGGGCCCCTGAACACTGAAGCTTTCTTT. Protein product: CASSVASGPLNTEAFF.

The gene calls are TRBV19 and TRBJ2-7; 7 bases match TRBD1. Germline loops: CDR1 LNHDA, CDR2 SQIVND (reference sequence). The ends lost 1 base at V and 0 bases at J; junction bases unmatched: 3. This CDR3 has 15 residues. CDR3 loop: CASSIGAGGSYEQYF. The CDR3 DNA reads TGTGCCAGTAGTATAGGGGCAGGGGGCTCCTACGAGCAGTACTTC.

V gene TRBV13 combines with J gene TRBJ2-3, with 12 bases identical to TRBD2. Germline loops: CDR1 PRHDT, CDR2 FYEKMQ (reference sequence). Losses at the gene ends were 4 bases for V and 2 bases for J; bases not matched to a gene: 4. There are 16 residues in the CDR3. The CDR3, as DNA: TGTGCCAGCAGCTCCCGGACTAGCGGGAACACAGATACGCAGTATTTT. This encodes CASSSRTSGNTDTQYF.

This chain joins TRBV11-2 and TRBJ2-2; weak D call: TRBD2 (6 bases). Deletions cut 4 bases from V and 0 bases from J, with 9 bases between. The CDR3 is made up of 15 amino acids. CDR1 and CDR2 (germline): SGHAT, FQNNGV. The CDR3 spells CASSYRDSNTGELFF. CDR3 nucleotide sequence: TGTGCCAGCAGCTATCGGGACTCGAACACCGGGGAGCTGTTTTTT.

V is TRBV6-5 and J is TRBJ1-2; perhaps TRBD1 as D (5 bases). V was clipped by 6 bases and J by 4 bases, with 15 bases between them. The CDR3 length is 14 residues. CDR1 is MNHEY, CDR2 SVGAGI, per germline. Written as DNA, the CDR3 is TGTGCCAGCAGCCCCAGGGTTGGTGGCTATGGCTACACCTTC. Residues: CASSPRVGGYGYTF.

The chain combines TRBV10-2 with TRBJ2-5, with 8 bases identical to TRBD2. From germline, CDR1 is WSHSY and CDR2 SAAADI. With V trimmed by 4 bases and J by 1 base, 2 bases remained unmatched. This CDR3 contains 14 residues. The CDR3 region is CASSATSAQETQYF. CDR3 bases: TGCGCCAGCAGTGCGACTAGCGCCCAAGAGACCCAGTACTTC.